The 32 T cell receptor beta chains presented below share a single source sample, sequenced in a study of shared clonotypes between healthy human individuals. The table came from immunoSEQ multiplex PCR; TCRdb's copy has only in-frame clones and leaves some out. The top ten clones hold approximately 0.057% of a sample with a few hundred thousand clones, around 97% of them seen once. Sequenced material: naive CD4+ T cells sorted from blood. Described subset: CD45RA+ positively selected. The receptor source for this set is a woman aged 25 to 39 in good health.

The gene calls are TRBV2 and TRBJ2-2, with 8 bases identical to TRBD2. The ends lost 4 bases at V and 0 bases at J; junction bases unmatched: 7. Looked up from germline, CDR1 is SNHLY and CDR2 is FYNNEI. The CDR3 runs 17 residues. The CDR3 protein is CASSVRRGVTNTGELFF. The CDR3 nucleotides are TGTGCCAGCAGTGTACGGCGGGGGGTTACGAACACCGGGGAGCTGTTTTTT.

The J gene is TRBJ2-3, the V gene TRBV14, with 13 nucleotides matching TRBD2. Trimming removed 4 bases from V and 4 bases from J; junction bases left unmatched: 5. This CDR3 region has 16 residues. The germline CDR1 and CDR2 sequences are SGHDN and FVKESK. The CDR3 DNA is TGTGCCAGCAGCCGGAGGACTAGCGGGAGCGCAGATACGCAGTATTTT. Its translation: CASSRRTSGSADTQYF.

The CDR3 loop is CASTTKGGTEAYEQYF. In DNA form, the CDR3 reads TGCGCCAGCACCACAAAGGGGGGGACGGAGGCCTACGAGCAGTACTTC. The V gene is TRBV23-1, the J gene TRBJ2-7; weak D call: TRBD2 (7 bases). TRBV23-1 is identified as an open reading frame with a role that is uncertain. This CDR3 region has 16 residues. V dropped 7 bases and J dropped 2 bases, with 21 bases sitting between them.

The V call is TRBV9, the J call TRBJ1-5; the D is unclear. The CDR3 totals 13 residues. The germline CDR1 and CDR2 sequences are SGDLS and YYNGEE. Trimming pared 1 base from V and 5 bases from J, leaving 7 bases between. The CDR3 region has the DNA TGTGCCAGCAGCGTATTCCCCTATCAGCCCCAGCATTTT. Protein sequence: CASSVFPYQPQHF.

V is TRBV19 and J is TRBJ1-1; a weak D match, TRBD1 (5 bases). The V and J ends lost 5 bases and 3 bases respectively, with 13 bases between them. This CDR3 contains 14 residues. Germline V gene lookup returns CDR1 LNHDA and CDR2 SQIVND (reference sequence). CDR3 DNA: TGTGCCAGTAGTGGGAAGGGGCCGGACACTGAAGCTTTCTTT. Translation gives CASSGKGPDTEAFF.

CDR3 coding DNA: TGTGCCCCCCTCGGGGCTTCCATCCCCAACTATGGCTACACCTTC. The encoded protein is CAPLGASIPNYGYTF. V and J are TRBV2 and TRBJ1-2; possibly TRBD1 for D (5 bases). In germline, CDR1 is SNHLY, CDR2 FYNNEI. The V end lost 11 bases, the J end lost 2 bases, and 21 bases lay between the germline ends. This CDR3 has 15 amino acids.

This sequence joins TRBV10-3 and TRBJ1-4, with unresolved D. Germline V CDR1 and CDR2: ENHRY, SYGVKD. The germline V and J ends were trimmed by 0 bases and 7 bases, with 3 bases remaining between them. The CDR3 covers 12 residues. CDR3 nucleotide sequence: TGTGCCATCAGTGAGTCAGCTGAAAAACTGTTTTTT. Amino acids: CAISESAEKLFF.

The rearrangement uses TRBV6-5 and TRBJ1-3; D ambiguous. The V end was cut by 6 bases, the J end by 2 bases, with 14 bases between. In germline, CDR1 is MNHEY, CDR2 SVGAGI. The CDR3 consists of 15 residues. This CDR3 is CASRGKGRAGNTIYF. In DNA, the CDR3 is TGTGCCAGCAGGGGGAAGGGCCGCGCTGGAAACACCATATATTTT.

Remarks on this clone: Other nucleotide sequences from this sample produce the same CDR3. The chain recombines TRBV7-6 with TRBJ2-2; D not certain. Germline assignment: CDR1 SGHVS and CDR2 FNYEAQ. The CDR3 is made up of 12 amino acids. Trimming cost V 2 bases and J 2 bases, with 0 bases left between them. The DNA for the CDR3 is TGTGCCAGCAGCTTAAACACCGGGGAGCTGTTTTTT. Residues: CASSLNTGELFF.

The rearrangement uses TRBV27 and TRBJ2-4; D call uncertain. The CDR3 extends over 14 amino acids. The V gene's germline CDR1 is MNHEY and CDR2 SMNVEV (reference sequence). Trimming took off 6 bases at V and 7 bases at J, with 16 bases between the two ends. This chain's CDR3 is CASSWAGMGNIQYF. Here the CDR3 DNA reads TGTGCCAGCAGCTGGGCCGGAATGGGGAACATTCAGTACTTC.

This clone has only a few counts. The chain employs TRBV20-1 and TRBJ2-3; D remains ambiguous. Deletions cut 3 bases from V and 6 bases from J, with 4 bases between. Per the germline V gene, CDR1 is DFQATT and CDR2 is SNEGSKA (reference sequence). This CDR3 contains 10 residues. The CDR3 loop reads CSASLDTQYF. Here the CDR3 DNA reads TGCAGTGCTAGTCTGGATACGCAGTATTTT.

V and J are TRBV4-1 and TRBJ1-2, with D unclear. From germline, CDR1 is MGHRA and CDR2 YSYEKL. V was shortened by 1 base and J by 0 bases, with 9 bases between the two germline ends. This CDR3 has 15 amino acids. Written as DNA, the CDR3 is TGCGCCAGCAGCCAAGGGGATGCTACTAACTATGGCTACACCTTC. Translating gives CASSQGDATNYGYTF.

The chain uses TRBV18 and TRBJ2-2; 9 bases map to TRBD1. This CDR3 is 16 amino acids long. V shed 0 bases and J 1 base; nucleotides not matched to a gene: 0. Germline CDR1 is KGHSH and CDR2 is LQKENI. CDR3 amino acids: CASSPPGQGNTGELFF. CDR3 nucleotide sequence: TGTGCCAGCTCACCACCGGGACAGGGGAACACCGGGGAGCTGTTTTTT.

The chain combines TRBV10-1 with TRBJ2-7, with D unresolved. V was clipped by 2 bases and J by 5 bases, with 10 bases between them. This CDR3 is built from 13 residues. Germline CDR1 and CDR2: WNHNN and SYGVQD (reference sequence). The chain's CDR3 is CASSEASFNEQYF. CDR3 nucleotides: TGCGCCAGCAGTGAGGCTAGTTTCAACGAGCAGTACTTC.

The J gene is TRBJ1-4, the V gene TRBV25-1; D may be TRBD1 (5 bases). V was trimmed by 1 base and J by 8 bases, leaving 14 bases between them. The germline CDR1 and CDR2 sequences are MGHDK and SYGVNS. This CDR3 is 15 amino acids long. Written as DNA, the CDR3 is TGTGCCAGCAGTGAATTGGGGGGACGAGAGGAAAAACTGTTTTTT. Translating gives CASSELGGREEKLFF.

The rearrangement joins TRBV4-1 to TRBJ2-3; possibly TRBD1 for D (6 bases). Between the trimmed V and J ends, which lost 3 bases and 0 bases, there was a span of 16 bases. The CDR3 has 17 residues. Germline loops: CDR1 MGHRA, CDR2 YSYEKL. The CDR3 nucleotides read TGCGCCAGCAGCCAGGTGGGGGCCGTATCTAGCACAGATACGCAGTATTTT. As protein: CASSQVGAVSSTDTQYF.

The V call is TRBV4-1, the J call TRBJ2-2, with 10 positions matching TRBD2. The junction had 7 bases not matched to a gene; V was cut back by 0 bases and J by 6 bases. This CDR3 region has 17 residues. Germline loops: CDR1 MGHRA, CDR2 YSYEKL. The CDR3 sequence: CASSQDFFGLAAGELFF. The DNA of the CDR3 is TGCGCCAGCAGCCAAGATTTCTTCGGACTAGCGGCCGGGGAGCTGTTTTTT.

The chain couples TRBV5-1 to TRBJ1-2; 8 bases fit TRBD1. The ends lost 0 bases at V and 3 bases at J; junction bases unmatched: 7. CDR3 length equals 16 residues. CDR1 is SGHRS, CDR2 YFSETQ, per germline. The CDR3 nucleotides are TGCGCCAGCAGCTTGGTTCAGGGGGCGAGGCACTATGGCTACACCTTC. Translation: CASSLVQGARHYGYTF.

The chain links TRBV19 to TRBJ2-7; 12 bases are shared with TRBD1. Germline V lookup: CDR1 LNHDA, CDR2 SQIVND (reference sequence). The V and J ends lost 1 base and 3 bases, in that order; junction bases with no gene match: 10. The CDR3 has 18 amino acids. CDR3 in DNA: TGTGCCAGTAGTATAGGATCACCCGGGACAGGGGGCTTCTACGAGCAGTACTTC. This encodes CASSIGSPGTGGFYEQYF.

The rearrangement links TRBV2 to TRBJ1-3, with D tentatively TRBD1 (6 bases). The ends were cut back, 9 bases at V and 2 bases at J, with 11 bases in the middle. The CDR3 extends over 13 amino acids. Germline CDR1 SNHLY, CDR2 FYNNEI. Written as DNA, the CDR3 is TGTGCCAGTTCAGGGGTGGCTGGAAACACCATATATTTT. It codes for CASSGVAGNTIYF.

The chain links TRBV6-4 to TRBJ1-2; D remains unclear. CDR3 size: 13 residues. Germline loops: CDR1 MRHNA, CDR2 SNTAGT. Deletions cut 0 bases from V and 7 bases from J, with 9 bases between. The CDR3 sequence: CASSDSTGSGYTF. CDR3 coding DNA: TGTGCCAGCAGTGACTCGACGGGTAGTGGCTACACCTTC.

The rearrangement joins TRBV28 to TRBJ1-5; no clear D gene. Trimming shortened V by 5 bases and J by 7 bases, and 9 bases separated the two germline ends. The CDR3 is 12 residues long. Germline V CDR1 and CDR2: MDHEN, SYDVKM. The CDR3, as DNA: TGTGCCAGCAGTAGGATCCGGCAGCCCCAGCATTTT. Residues: CASSRIRQPQHF.

The chain couples TRBV11-2 to TRBJ1-1; D gene uncertain. This CDR3 spans 13 amino acids. The germline V and J ends were trimmed by 2 bases and 0 bases, with 4 bases remaining between them. Per the germline V gene, CDR1 is SGHAT and CDR2 is FQNNGV. The CDR3 DNA follows: TGTGCCAGCAGCTTAAGTTTGAACACTGAAGCTTTCTTT. This encodes CASSLSLNTEAFF.

The chain couples TRBV6-5 to TRBJ2-3; TRBD2 agrees at 7 bases. Looked up from germline, CDR1 is MNHEY and CDR2 is SVGAGI. There are 15 residues in the CDR3. Trimming removed 4 bases from V and 12 bases from J; junction bases left unmatched: 16. CDR3 nucleotide sequence: TGTGCCAGCAGTTCCGCGGGGGTTGAAGCCCGTAATCAGTATTTT. It encodes CASSSAGVEARNQYF.

This clone was detected only once. The chain recombines TRBV7-8 with TRBJ1-1, with a tentative D call TRBD1 (5 bases). With 3 bases removed from V and 1 base from J, the gap between germline ends came to 9 bases. The CDR3 is made up of 14 amino acids. Looked up from germline, CDR1 is SGHVS and CDR2 is FQNEAQ. The CDR3 bases are TGTGCCAGCAGCTTTGGACAACCGAACACTGAAGCTTTCTTT. This translates into CASSFGQPNTEAFF. Full variable domain (rest looked up from reference TRBV7-8 and TRBJ1-1): GAGVSQSPRYKVAKRGQDVALRCDPISGHVSLFWYQQALGQGPEFLTYFQNEAQLDKSGLPSDRFFAERPEGSVSTLKIQRTQQEDSAVYLCASSFGQPNTEAFFGQGTRLTVV.

The gene calls are TRBV28 and TRBJ1-1, with D possibly being TRBD1 (5 bases). The V and J ends lost 6 bases and 0 bases respectively, with 17 bases between them. The CDR3 is 16 amino acids. Germline CDR1 is MDHEN and CDR2 is SYDVKM. The CDR3 DNA is TGTGCCAGCAGCTTAACCGGGACGAACATGAACACTGAAGCTTTCTTT. Protein: CASSLTGTNMNTEAFF.

J is TRBJ2-2 and V is TRBV19; perhaps TRBD1 as D (6 bases). V lost 6 bases and J 6 bases, leaving 14 bases between the germline ends. The CDR3 loop spans 14 amino acids. CDR1 LNHDA and CDR2 SQIVND come from the germline V gene (reference sequence). The CDR3 DNA is TGTGCCAGTAGCACCCAGGGGCTTCCCGGGGAGCTGTTTTTT. Residues: CASSTQGLPGELFF.

The chain couples TRBV11-1 to TRBJ2-7; the D is unclear. The CDR3 covers 14 residues. V was cut by 1 base and J by 6 bases, with 13 bases left in between. Per the germline V gene, CDR1 is SGHAT and CDR2 is FQDESV (reference sequence). In DNA, the CDR3 is TGTGCCAGCAGCTTAGAAGGACGGAAAACCGAGCAGTACTTC. Protein product: CASSLEGRKTEQYF.

This rearrangement joins TRBV7-9 to TRBJ2-7; TRBD1 might be the D (6 bases). Trimming took 2 bases from V and 5 from J, leaving 13 bases between them. The germline V gene has CDR1 SEHNR and CDR2 FQNEAQ (reference sequence). The CDR3 sequence is 14 residues long. The DNA of the CDR3 is TGTGCCAGCAGCTTATCAGGACAGATGGACGAGCAGTACTTC. This sequence encodes CASSLSGQMDEQYF. Full variable domain (remainder filled in from reference TRBV7-9 and TRBJ2-7): DTGVSQNPRHKITKRGQNVTFRCDPISEHNRLYWYRQTLGQGPEFLTYFQNEAQLEKSRLLSDRFSAERPKGSFSTLEIQRTEQGDSAMYLCASSLSGQMDEQYFGPGTRLTVT.

This chain joins TRBV27 and TRBJ1-5; TRBD1 aligns across 9 bases. The V gene end was trimmed by 6 bases and the J gene end by 0 bases; junction bases not matched to a gene: 9. Germline V CDR1 and CDR2: MNHEY, SMNVEV (reference sequence). This CDR3 region has 17 residues. CDR3 amino acids: CASRSGTGRGSNQPQHF. The CDR3 DNA sequence: TGTGCCAGCAGGTCCGGGACAGGGAGGGGTAGCAATCAGCCCCAGCATTTT.

This rearrangement joins TRBV30 to TRBJ2-5; 7 bases map to TRBD1. The CDR3 contains 14 residues. CDR1 and CDR2 from the germline V gene are GTSNPN and SVGIG (reference sequence). Unmatched junction bases numbered 7, after V lost 5 bases and J lost 1 base. The CDR3 sequence: CAWDWGQSQETQYF. Here the CDR3 DNA reads TGTGCCTGGGATTGGGGACAGTCCCAAGAGACCCAGTACTTC.

The J gene is TRBJ2-1, the V gene TRBV5-6, with TRBD2 matching 7 bases. J lost 4 bases, V lost 1 base, and 5 bases had no gene match. From germline, CDR1 is SGHDT and CDR2 YYEEEE. This CDR3 spans 15 amino acids. This CDR3 reads CASSLLRELYNEQFF. As DNA, the CDR3 is TGTGCCAGCAGCTTGTTGCGGGAGTTGTACAATGAGCAGTTCTTC.